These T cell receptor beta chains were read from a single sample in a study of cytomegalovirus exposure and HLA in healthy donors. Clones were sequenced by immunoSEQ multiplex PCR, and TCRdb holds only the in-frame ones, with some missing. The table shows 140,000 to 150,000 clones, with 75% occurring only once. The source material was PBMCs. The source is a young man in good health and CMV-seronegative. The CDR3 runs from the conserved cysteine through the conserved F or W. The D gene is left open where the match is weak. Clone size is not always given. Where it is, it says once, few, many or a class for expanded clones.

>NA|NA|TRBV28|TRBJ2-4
CASSSLGGLGGVYIQYF
TGTGCCAGCAGCAGTTTGGGGGGATTAGGGGGCGTATACATTCAGTACTTC
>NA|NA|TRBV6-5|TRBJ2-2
CASSYLADMNTGELFF
TGTGCCAGCAGTTACTTAGCGGACATGAACACCGGGGAGCTGTTTTTT
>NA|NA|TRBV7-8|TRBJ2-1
CASSLGPGDVNEQFF
TGTGCCAGCAGCCTAGGGCCGGGAGACGTCAATGAGCAGTTCTTC
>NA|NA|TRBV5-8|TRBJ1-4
CASSAFGGRTVGLFF
TGTGCCAGCAGCGCCTTCGGGGGGCGCACTGTTGGACTGTTTTTT
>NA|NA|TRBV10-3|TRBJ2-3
CATGRGALDTQYF
TGTGCCACGGGGAGGGGGGCATTAGATACGCAGTATTTT
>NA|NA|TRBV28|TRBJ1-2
CASSLGNYGYTF
TGTGCCAGCAGTTTAGGCAACTATGGCTACACCTTC
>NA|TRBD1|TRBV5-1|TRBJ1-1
CASSFGTGGETEAFF
TGCGCCAGCAGCTTTGGGACAGGGGGCGAGACTGAAGCTTTCTTT
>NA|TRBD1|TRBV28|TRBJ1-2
CASSPSRTGDGRGYTF
TGTGCCAGCAGCCCCTCCCGGACAGGGGATGGCCGTGGCTACACCTTC
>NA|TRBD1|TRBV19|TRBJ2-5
CASSTQDRQETQYF
TGTGCCAGTAGTACTCAGGACAGGCAAGAGACCCAGTACTTC
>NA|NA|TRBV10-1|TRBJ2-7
CASNPLSRFCRGDSSYEQYF
TGCGCCAGCAACCCCTTGAGTCGTTTTTGCAGGGGCGATAGCTCCTACGAGCAGTACTTC
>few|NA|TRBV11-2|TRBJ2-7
CASTRGAPGYEQYF
TGTGCCAGCACTCGGGGGGCCCCAGGGTACGAGCAGTACTTC
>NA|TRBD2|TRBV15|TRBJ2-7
CATSRRGTSAYEQYF
TGTGCCACCAGCAGAAGGGGCACTAGCGCCTACGAGCAGTACTTC
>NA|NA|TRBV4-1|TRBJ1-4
CASSQDYEKLFF
TGCGCCAGCAGCCAGGACTATGAAAAACTGTTTTTT
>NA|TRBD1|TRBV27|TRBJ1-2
CASRYTGGLGYTF
TGTGCCAGCAGGTATACAGGGGGCTTAGGCTACACCTTT
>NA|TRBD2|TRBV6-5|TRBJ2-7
CASSGPGRGRHEQYF
TGTGCCAGCAGTGGACCGGGGAGGGGCCGCCACGAGCAGTACTTC
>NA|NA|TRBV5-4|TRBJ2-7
CASSLDMAYEQYF
TGTGCCAGCAGCTTGGACATGGCCTACGAGCAGTACTTC
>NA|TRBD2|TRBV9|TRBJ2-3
CASSVGGVSTDTQYF
TGTGCCAGCAGCGTTGGGGGGGTGAGCACAGATACGCAGTATTTT
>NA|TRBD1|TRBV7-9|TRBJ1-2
CASSRGGTGTSYGYTF
TGTGCCAGCAGCCGCGGGGGGACAGGGACTTCTTATGGCTACACCTTC
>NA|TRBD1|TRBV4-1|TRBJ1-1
CASSQVQTGRTEAFF
TGCGCCAGCAGCCAAGTCCAGACAGGGCGGACTGAAGCTTTCTTT
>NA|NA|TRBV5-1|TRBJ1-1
CASSSPGDIEAFF
TGCGCCAGCAGCTCACCAGGCGACATTGAAGCTTTCTTT
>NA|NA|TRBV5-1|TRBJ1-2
CASSFNAQDGYTF
TGCGCCAGCAGCTTCAACGCTCAGGATGGCTACACCTTC
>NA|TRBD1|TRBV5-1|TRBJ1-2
CASSPRDRGGNGYTF
TGCGCCAGCAGCCCCCGGGACAGGGGTGGTAATGGCTACACCTTC
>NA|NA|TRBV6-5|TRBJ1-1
CAVSGQRPLRVLF
TGTGCCGTCTCGGGTCAGAGACCTCTTAGAGTTCTCTTT
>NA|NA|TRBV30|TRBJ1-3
CAWSFQDKLYF
TGTGCCTGGAGTTTTCAGGACAAGTTATATTTT
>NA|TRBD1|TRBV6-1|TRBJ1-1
CASSDYAGTANTEAFF
TGTGCCAGCAGTGACTACGCCGGGACAGCGAACACTGAAGCTTTCTTT
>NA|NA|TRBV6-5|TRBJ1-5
CASSYSGQNQPQHF
TGTGCCAGCAGTTACTCTGGACAGAATCAGCCCCAGCATTTT
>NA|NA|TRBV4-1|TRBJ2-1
CASSQGHSISYNEQFF
TGCGCCAGCAGCCAAGGCCATTCTATCTCCTACAATGAGCAGTTCTTC
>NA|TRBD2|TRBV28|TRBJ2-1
CASRITSGSGVEQFF
TGTGCCAGCAGGATCACTAGCGGGAGCGGTGTGGAGCAGTTCTTC
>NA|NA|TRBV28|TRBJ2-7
CASSSTQGVPYEQYF
TGTGCCAGCAGTTCAACACAGGGTGTCCCTTACGAGCAGTACTTC
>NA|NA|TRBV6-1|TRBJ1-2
CASIRGSSYGYTF
TGTGCCAGCATCCGGGGAAGTAGCTATGGCTACACCTTC
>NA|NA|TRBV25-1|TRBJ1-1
CASSEEFLRPGTEAFF
TGTGCCAGCAGTGAAGAGTTTTTACGGCCGGGGACTGAAGCTTTCTTT
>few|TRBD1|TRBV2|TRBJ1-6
CASSVLTGVGNSPLHF
TGTGCCAGCAGTGTTCTTACAGGGGTCGGTAATTCACCCCTCCACTTT
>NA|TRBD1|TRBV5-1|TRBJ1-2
CASSPRDRDGYTF
TGCGCCAGCAGCCCCCGAGACAGGGACGGCTACACCTTC
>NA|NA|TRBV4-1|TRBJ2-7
CASSYTVGVGSYEQYF
TGCGCCAGCAGCTACACCGTCGGGGTTGGATCCTACGAGCAGTACTTC
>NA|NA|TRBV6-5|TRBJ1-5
CASTKAVGSNQPQHF
TGTGCCAGCACCAAGGCGGTCGGGAGCAATCAGCCCCAGCATTTT
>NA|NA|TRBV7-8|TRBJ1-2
CASSLGGAGYGYTF
TGTGCCAGCAGCTTGGGGGGGGCCGGGTATGGCTACACCTTC
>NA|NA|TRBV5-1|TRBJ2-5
CASSDPSGGETQYF
TGCGCCAGCAGCGATCCGTCCGGGGGAGAGACCCAGTACTTC
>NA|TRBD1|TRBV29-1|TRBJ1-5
CSFTGGSNQPQHF
TGCAGCTTTACAGGGGGGAGCAATCAGCCCCAGCATTTT
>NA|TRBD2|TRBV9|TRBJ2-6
CASSASAGSSGANVLTF
TGTGCCAGCAGCGCTTCAGCGGGGAGCTCTGGGGCCAACGTCCTGACTTTC
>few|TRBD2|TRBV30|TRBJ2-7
CAGSCGGSYEQYF
TGTGCCGGTTCCTGCGGGGGGAGCTACGAGCAGTACTTC
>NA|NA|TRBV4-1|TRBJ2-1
CASSLPRRSGEQFF
TGCGCCAGCAGCCTACCCCGAAGATCCGGTGAGCAGTTCTTC
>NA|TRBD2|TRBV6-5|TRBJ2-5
CASSLTSGGPPQYF
TGTGCCAGCAGTTTGACTAGCGGGGGTCCGCCCCAGTACTTC
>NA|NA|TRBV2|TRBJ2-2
CASSVQGVTGELFF
TGTGCCAGCAGTGTACAGGGTGTTACCGGGGAGCTGTTTTTT
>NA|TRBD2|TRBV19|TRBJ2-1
CASSISTGGVSYNEQFF
TGTGCCAGTAGTATATCGACGGGAGGCGTTTCCTACAATGAGCAGTTCTTC
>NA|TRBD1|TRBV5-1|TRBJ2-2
CASSLADRVGTGELFF
TGCGCCAGCAGCTTGGCCGACAGGGTTGGGACCGGGGAGCTGTTTTTT
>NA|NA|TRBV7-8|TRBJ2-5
CASSFGGNVQETQYF
TGTGCCAGCAGCTTCGGCGGGAATGTACAAGAGACCCAGTACTTC
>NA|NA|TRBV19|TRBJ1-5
CASREAMGNQPQHF
TGTGCCAGTAGAGAGGCTATGGGCAATCAGCCCCAGCATTTT
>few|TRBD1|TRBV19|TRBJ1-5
CASSIGTGQGVSNQPQHF
TGTGCCAGTAGTATCGGGACCGGACAGGGGGTTAGCAATCAGCCCCAGCATTTT
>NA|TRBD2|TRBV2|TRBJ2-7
CASSYLGTSGSNEQYF
TGTGCCAGCAGCTATCTCGGGACTAGCGGGAGTAACGAGCAGTACTTC
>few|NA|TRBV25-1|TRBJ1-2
CASSAPGDTFFAGYGYTF
TGTGCCAGCAGTGCCCCCGGGGACACCTTCTTCGCCGGCTATGGCTACACCTTC
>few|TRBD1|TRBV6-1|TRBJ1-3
CASSDADRGRSPGNTIYF
TGTGCCAGCAGTGACGCGGACAGGGGACGTTCGCCTGGAAACACCATATATTTT
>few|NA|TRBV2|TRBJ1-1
CASTPLPPGLNTEAFF
TGTGCCAGCACTCCCTTACCCCCAGGACTTAACACTGAAGCTTTCTTT
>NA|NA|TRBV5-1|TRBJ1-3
CASSFLQTTVGGTIYF
TGCGCCAGCAGCTTTTTACAGACGACCGTCGGGGGCACCATATATTTT
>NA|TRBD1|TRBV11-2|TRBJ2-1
CASSFNRGDNEQFF
TGTGCCAGCAGCTTTAACAGGGGGGACAATGAGCAGTTCTTC
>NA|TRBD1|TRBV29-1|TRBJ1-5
CSVTGGFNQPQHF
TGCAGCGTTACAGGGGGTTTCAATCAGCCCCAGCATTTT